Below are 25 T cell receptor beta chains sequenced from a single sample in a study of OX40 agonist ivuxolimab in advanced cancers. Clones were sequenced by immunoSEQ multiplex PCR, and TCRdb holds only the in-frame ones, with some missing. This table has approximately 77,000 clones, approximately 87% appearing once. The source material was CD4+ or CD8+ T cells sorted from blood, sampled in a trial of the OX40 agonist ivuxolimab. These receptors originate from an adult with an advanced solid tumor such as melanoma, head and neck, liver or kidney cancer.

This clone has more than one count but fewer than ten. This chain links TRBV9 with TRBJ2-3; TRBD2 matches 9 bases. Germline CDR1 reads SGDLS; CDR2 reads YYNGEE. Losses at the gene ends were 6 bases for V and 3 bases for J; bases not matched to a gene: 8. The CDR3 consists of 15 residues. The DNA of the CDR3 is TGTGCCAGCACAAGTAGCGGGAGTCTTACAGATACGCAGTATTTT. Translating it yields CASTSSGSLTDTQYF.

The chain couples TRBV5-4 to TRBJ2-2; 10 bases map to TRBD2. This CDR3 comprises 16 residues. V gave up 4 bases and J gave up 5 bases; unmatched junction bases: 8. Germline assignment: CDR1 SGHNT and CDR2 YYREEE (reference sequence). The CDR3: CASSRGLAGVTGELFF. The CDR3 coding sequence is TGTGCCAGCAGCCGGGGGCTAGCGGGGGTTACCGGGGAGCTGTTTTTT.

This chain joins TRBV11-1 and TRBJ1-1, with D possibly being TRBD1 (5 bases). From germline, CDR1 is SGHAT and CDR2 FQDESV (reference sequence). Trimming pared 4 bases from V and 7 bases from J, leaving 10 bases between. The CDR3 extends over 12 amino acids. The CDR3: CASSSSGHEAFF. CDR3 DNA: TGTGCCAGCAGCTCATCCGGACATGAAGCTTTCTTT.

The chain uses TRBV11-1 and TRBJ1-6; weak D call: TRBD1 (5 bases). This CDR3 has 15 residues. Germline V gene lookup returns CDR1 SGHAT and CDR2 FQDESV (reference sequence). V was pared by 5 bases and J by 4 bases, with 12 bases between. As DNA, the CDR3 is TGTGCCAGCAGCCCGGGGACGGTGTATAATTCACCCCTCCACTTT. Residues: CASSPGTVYNSPLHF. Full variable domain (remainder filled in from reference TRBV11-1 and TRBJ1-6): EAEVAQSPRYKITEKSQAVAFWCDPISGHATLYWYRQILGQGPELLVQFQDESVVDDSQLPKDRFSAERLKGVDSTLKIQPAELGDSAMYLCASSPGTVYNSPLHFGNGTRLTVT.

The rearrangement links TRBV7-2 to TRBJ2-1; no definite D call. Between the trimmed V and J ends, which lost 2 bases and 1 base, there was a span of 9 bases. Germline values: CDR1 SGHTA, CDR2 FQGNSA. The CDR3 is made up of 15 amino acids. Written as DNA, the CDR3 is TGTGCCAGCAGCTTATATGTGGGGTCCTACAATGAGCAGTTCTTC. As protein: CASSLYVGSYNEQFF.

J is TRBJ2-7 and V is TRBV9; D is unclear. Germline values: CDR1 SGDLS, CDR2 YYNGEE. The V end was cut by 0 bases, the J end by 0 bases, with 7 bases between. This CDR3 is built from 14 residues. This CDR3 is CASSVGSNSYEQYF. The CDR3 DNA is TGTGCCAGCAGCGTAGGTTCCAACTCCTACGAGCAGTACTTC.

This rearrangement joins TRBV27 to TRBJ2-1; 11 bases align to TRBD2. CDR1 is MNHEY, CDR2 SMNVEV, per germline (reference sequence). Trimming took 2 bases from V and 5 from J; bases not matched to a gene: 20. The CDR3 extends over 21 amino acids. The CDR3 sequence is CASSLTEFGLAGGLENNEQFF. As DNA, the CDR3 is TGTGCCAGCAGTTTAACTGAGTTTGGTCTAGCGGGGGGATTAGAAAACAATGAGCAGTTCTTC.

V usage is TRBV15 and J usage is TRBJ1-2; no clear D gene. This CDR3 spans 13 amino acids. The germline gives CDR1 LNHNV, CDR2 YYDKDF (reference sequence). The germline V and J ends were trimmed by 0 bases and 7 bases, with 9 bases remaining between them. The CDR3 region has the DNA TGTGCCACCAGCAGAGATCTCCGCTTTGGCTACACCTTC. It codes for CATSRDLRFGYTF.

This clone was counted a single time. The V and J genes are TRBV30 and TRBJ2-7; 8 bases match TRBD1. This CDR3 region has 13 residues. Per the germline V gene, CDR1 is GTSNPN and CDR2 is SVGIG (reference sequence). V gave up 6 bases and J gave up 7 bases; unmatched junction bases: 11. The CDR3 DNA reads TGTGCCTGTAGGGGGACAGGCCGACTGGAGCAGTACTTC. Translating gives CACRGTGRLEQYF.

The rearrangement uses TRBV18 and TRBJ1-1; the match to TRBD1 covers 11 bases. Germline V gene sequence: CDR1 KGHSH, CDR2 LQKENI. CDR3 size: 14 residues. J lost 5 bases, V lost 6 bases, and 5 bases had no gene match. CDR3 amino acids: CASSLGQGATEAFF. The CDR3 nucleotides are TGTGCCAGCTCTCTCGGACAGGGGGCGACTGAAGCTTTCTTT.

The CDR3 coding sequence is TGCGCCAGTTGGGGGAACACTGAAGCTTTCTTT. Protein: CASWGNTEAFF. The chain is built from TRBV10-2 and TRBJ1-1; no clear D gene. The length of the CDR3 is 11 residues. Germline V gives CDR1 WSHSY, CDR2 SAAADI. Trimming cost V 9 bases and J 1 base, with 6 bases left between them.

The chain has TRBV11-3 and TRBJ2-3; D unclear. Germline V CDR1 and CDR2: SGHNT, YENEEA. The CDR3 is 17 residues long. V was cut by 2 bases and J by 2 bases, with 17 bases left in between. The CDR3 here is CASSLPQADGYTDTQYF. The CDR3 nucleotides read TGTGCCAGCAGCTTACCCCAAGCCGACGGATACACAGATACGCAGTATTTT.

This clone was detected only a few times. The V and J genes are TRBV19 and TRBJ2-7; perhaps TRBD1 as D (6 bases). Germline CDR1 LNHDA, CDR2 SQIVND (reference sequence). The V end lost 2 bases, the J end lost 3 bases, and 8 bases lay between the germline ends. This CDR3 region has 13 residues. CDR3 bases: TGTGCCAGTAGTATATTAGGGGGCTACGAGCAGTACTTC. Protein sequence: CASSILGGYEQYF. The whole variable domain, remainder taken from reference TRBV19 and TRBJ2-7, is DGGITQSPKYLFRKEGQNVTLSCEQNLNHDAMYWYRQDPGQGLRLIYYSQIVNDFQKGDIAEGYSVSREKKESFPLTVTSAQKNPTAFYLCASSILGGYEQYFGPGTRLTVT.

The chain has TRBV10-2 and TRBJ2-5, with a weak D call TRBD1 (5 bases). V was cut by 3 bases and J by 4 bases, with 15 bases left in between. Looked up from germline, CDR1 is WSHSY and CDR2 is SAAADI. CDR3 size: 15 residues. DNA for the CDR3: TGCGCCAGCAGTGAAAGACAGCGAAACCCAGAGACCCAGTACTTC. Translation: CASSERQRNPETQYF.

This clone has only a few counts. The chain carries TRBV6-6 and TRBJ1-5; TRBD1 matches at 8 bases. Germline assignment: CDR1 MNHNY and CDR2 SVGAGI (reference sequence). The CDR3 extends over 11 amino acids. V dropped 6 bases and J dropped 12; count of bases not matched to a gene: 4. The CDR3 region has the DNA TGTGCCAGCAGAAGGACAGGGAACCAGCATTTT. Protein product: CASRRTGNQHF.

The rearrangement joins TRBV19 to TRBJ1-6; D is unresolved. CDR1 LNHDA and CDR2 SQIVND come from the germline V gene (reference sequence). Deletions cut 7 bases from V and 0 bases from J, with 7 bases between. CDR3 length: 14 amino acids. Here the CDR3 DNA reads TGTGCCAGTAACTGGGGCTCCTATAATTCACCCCTCCACTTT. Translating it yields CASNWGSYNSPLHF.

The chain links TRBV25-1 to TRBJ1-1; maybe TRBD1 (6 bases). The V and J ends lost 6 bases and 11 bases respectively, with 13 bases between them. The germline CDR1 and CDR2 sequences are MGHDK and SYGVNS. The CDR3 is 11 residues long. The CDR3 DNA sequence: TGTGCCAGCAGGAGGGGGGGGGAGGCTTTCTTT. It yields the protein CASRRGGEAFF.

This clone was recorded a few times. The V call is TRBV14, the J call TRBJ2-5; tentative D call: TRBD1 (6 bases). V lost 4 bases to trimming and J lost 5 bases, with 17 bases between them. CDR1 is SGHDN and CDR2 is FVKESK in the germline V gene. CDR3 length equals 15 residues. CDR3 nucleotides: TGTGCCAGCAGCCCCGGGACAATAGAGGAGGAGACCCAGTACTTC. It codes for CASSPGTIEEETQYF.

This rearrangement joins TRBV28 to TRBJ1-2, with 10 bases matching TRBD1. The CDR3 is 14 amino acids. After removal of 2 bases from V and 6 bases from J, the junction contained 3 bases not matched to a gene. CDR1 MDHEN and CDR2 SYDVKM come from the germline V gene. The DNA for the CDR3 is TGTGCCAGCAGTTTAGACAGGGGGCTTGATGGCTACACCTTC. It translates to CASSLDRGLDGYTF.

This chain joins TRBV6-5 and TRBJ1-2; 7 nucleotides agree with TRBD1. The germline CDR1 and CDR2 sequences are MNHEY and SVGAGI. V was clipped by 4 bases and J by 8 bases; unmatched bases: 7. The CDR3 length is 13 residues. Here the CDR3 DNA reads TGTGCCAGCAGTTTGGCTCCAGGGGGAGGCTACACCTTC. It translates to CASSLAPGGGYTF.

Only one count was recorded for this clone. The chain joins TRBV5-4 to TRBJ2-5, with 12 bases fitting TRBD2. The DNA end is more similar to TRBJ2-7, so the J call may be wrong. The CDR3 has 16 amino acids. In germline, CDR1 is SGHNT, CDR2 YYREEE (reference sequence). The CDR3 DNA reads TGTGCCAGCAGCTTGGGACTAGCGGGAGCGAGTTACGAGCAGTACTTC. As protein: CASSLGLAGASYEQYF.

This clone showed up just once. This chain uses TRBV18 with TRBJ2-7, with D perhaps TRBD1 or TRBD2 (5 bases each). The CDR3 spans 15 residues. Germline CDR1 KGHSH, CDR2 LQKENI. V lost 3 bases, J lost 6 bases, and 18 bases lay in between. CDR3 amino acids: CASSPRGPPSPEQYF. CDR3 DNA sequence: TGTGCCAGCTCACCGAGGGGTCCCCCTTCCCCCGAGCAGTACTTC. Supplemented by reference TRBV18 and TRBJ2-7, the full variable domain reads NAGVMQNPRHLVRRRGQEARLRCSPMKGHSHVYWYRQLPEEGLKFMVYLQKENIIDESGMPKERFSAEFPKEGPSILRIQQVVRGDSAAYFCASSPRGPPSPEQYFGPGTRLTVT.

The chain carries TRBV19 and TRBJ2-2; no definite D call. The CDR3 totals 12 residues. CDR1 is LNHDA and CDR2 is SQIVND in the germline V gene (reference sequence). Between the trimmed V and J ends, which lost 0 bases and 13 bases, there was a span of 9 bases. The CDR3 DNA sequence: TGTGCCAGTAGTATAGACCAGAGAACGCTGTTTTTT. It is translated as CASSIDQRTLFF.

The chain is built from TRBV7-3 and TRBJ2-1, with a weak D call TRBD2 (6 bases). The CDR3 consists of 16 residues. In germline, CDR1 is SGHTA, CDR2 FQGTGA. Trimming cost V 2 bases and J 0 bases, with 11 bases left between them. The CDR3 here is CASSLAGWSSYNEQFF. In DNA, the CDR3 is TGTGCCAGCAGCTTAGCGGGGTGGAGCTCCTACAATGAGCAGTTCTTC. Full variable domain (remainder filled in from reference TRBV7-3 and TRBJ2-1): GAGVSQTPSNKVTEKGKYVELRCDPISGHTALYWYRQSLGQGPEFLIYFQGTGAADDSGLPNDRFFAVRPEGSVSTLKIQRTERGDSAVYLCASSLAGWSSYNEQFFGPGTRLTVL.

The V gene is TRBV7-4, the J gene TRBJ1-2, with D hard to call. The V and J ends lost 2 bases and 0 bases respectively, with 13 bases between them. This CDR3 is 16 amino acids long. Germline lookup yields CDR1 SGHVT and CDR2 SQSDAQ. CDR3: CASSLLGRRANYGYTF. The CDR3 DNA reads TGTGCCAGCAGCTTATTAGGTAGGCGAGCTAACTATGGCTACACCTTC.